Below, one TCR beta chain is given with its context. Its antigen remains unknown. Full-length variable regions came from constant-region reverse primers plus semi-nested Nested Universal Primer A PCR. TCRdb re-analysed the 5' RACE reads in MiXCR, keeping a single row per CDR3 protein. Here the sample spans about 4,900 distinct CDR3 sequences, approximately 72% being singletons. Tregs were sorted as CD4+CD25+CD127-/low cells. Trimming stripped 2 bases from V and 5 bases from J, with 3 bases between. Germline CDR1 DFQATT, CDR2 SNEGSKA (reference sequence). The CDR3 sequence is 11 residues long. Study-level points and caveats: Greatest tumor Treg TCR overlap was with tumor naive CD4+ cells.

The chain carries TRBV20-1 and TRBJ2-2; D is unresolved. This clonotype was obtained from a female donor with breast cancer. Sequenced: Tregs sorted from blood. CDR3 amino acids: CSARLTGELFF. The CDR3, as DNA: TGCAGTGCTAGATTAACCGGGGAGCTGTTTTTT.